The clone carrying this TCR beta chain was recorded many times. These data come from a study of neurological immune-mediated disorders. A 10-nucleotide random UMI tagged transcripts in template-switch 5'RACE cDNA synthesis. Over 190 million TCR-beta sequences (from 15-18 subjects) were yielded by each sequencing run. A single record per CDR3 protein comes from TCRdb applying MiXCR to the 5' RACE reads. The sample lists about 38,000 distinct CDR3 sequences; about 4.8% were seen once. Use was made of around 1 million CD4+ or CD8+ T cells in sorted libraries. Trimming left V 5 bases short and J 2 bases short, with 22 bases between. This CDR3 is built from 16 residues. Germline CDR1 reads DFQATT; CDR2 reads SNEGSKA (reference sequence).

Sample: CD4+ T cells from blood. J is TRBJ2-7 and V is TRBV20-1, with TRBD2 as a possible D gene (7 bases). The TCR originated in a man between 18 and 35 years old in good health. In DNA form, the CDR3 reads TGCAGTGCTGGGGGGGGAGTTTGGACAGACCCCTACGAGCAGTACTTC. Protein product: CSAGGGVWTDPYEQYF.